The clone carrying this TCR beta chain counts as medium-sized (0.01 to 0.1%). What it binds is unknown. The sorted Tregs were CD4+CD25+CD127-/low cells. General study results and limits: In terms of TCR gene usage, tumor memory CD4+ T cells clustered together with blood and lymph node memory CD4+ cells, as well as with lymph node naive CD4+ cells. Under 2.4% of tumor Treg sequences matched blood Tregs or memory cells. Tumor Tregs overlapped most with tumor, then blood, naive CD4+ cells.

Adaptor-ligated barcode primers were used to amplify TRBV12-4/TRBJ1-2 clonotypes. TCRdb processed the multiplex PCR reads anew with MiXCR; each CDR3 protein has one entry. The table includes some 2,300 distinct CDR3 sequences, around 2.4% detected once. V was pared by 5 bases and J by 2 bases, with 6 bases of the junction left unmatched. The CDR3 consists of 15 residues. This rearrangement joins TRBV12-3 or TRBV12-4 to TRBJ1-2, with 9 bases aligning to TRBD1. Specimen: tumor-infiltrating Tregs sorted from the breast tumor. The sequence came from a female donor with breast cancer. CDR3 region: CASSPFGQGNYGYTF. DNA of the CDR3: TGTGCCAGCAGTCCCTTCGGACAGGGGAACTATGGCTACACCTTC.